These 19 T cell receptor beta chains were all obtained from the same sample, sequenced in a study of T-cell reconstitution after alpha-beta-depleted transplantation in children (dated by TCRdb to the mid-2010s). Receptors were amplified or captured by PCR. The sequencer listed for this sample is Illumina HiSeq 2500. TCR library preparation used molecular barcoding, with unique molecular identifiers applied to normalize quantification of the TCRbeta repertoire. TCRdb applied fastp at Q25 and MiXCR to the public reads, then kept only in-frame beta chains. Rows are unified per CDR3 protein, each entry keeping the most common DNA and genes. This sample gives about 980,000 distinct CDR3 sequences in total; around 30% of them show up just once. The ten largest clones capture roughly 31% of the sample. Per the publication, the treatment or condition label means: allogeneic hematopoietic cell transplantation with graft depleted of TCRalphabeta T cells and CD19 B cells.

Sequenced here: PBMCs, mostly from graft donor cells, sampled 360 days after TCRalphabeta/CD19-depleted stem cell transplant. The source is a boy younger than two who had a stem cell transplant for SCID, so the T cells may come from the graft donor.

This sequence joins TRBV12-3 or TRBV12-4 and TRBJ2-7; tentative D call: TRBD2 (7 bases). The CDR3 covers 12 residues. Deletions cut 2 bases from V and 8 bases from J, with 10 bases between. Written as DNA, the CDR3 is TGTGCCAGCAGTTTAAGGGGGGGAAAGCAGTACTTC. It yields the protein CASSLRGGKQYF.

The V and J genes are TRBV6-5 and TRBJ2-3; 10 bases align to TRBD2. Germline V lookup: CDR1 MNHEY, CDR2 SVGAGI. The CDR3 has 17 residues. The junction had 9 bases not matched to a gene; V was cut back by 4 bases and J by 2 bases. The CDR3 DNA is TGTGCCAGCAGTTCGGAAACTAGCGGGGTATACACAGATACGCAGTATTTT. This gives the protein CASSSETSGVYTDTQYF.

The genes are TRBV30 and TRBJ2-5; 7 nucleotides match TRBD2. The CDR3 extends over 14 amino acids. The V gene's germline CDR1 is GTSNPN and CDR2 SVGIG (reference sequence). With V trimmed by 0 bases and J by 4 bases, 5 bases remained unmatched. CDR3 residues: CAWSVGAGRETQYF. In DNA, the CDR3 is TGTGCCTGGAGTGTGGGAGCGGGGAGAGAGACCCAGTACTTC.

This clonotype was recorded a few times. The chain carries TRBV15 and TRBJ2-2, with 8 bases lining up with TRBD2. Germline V CDR1 and CDR2: LNHNV, YYDKDF (reference sequence). The CDR3 runs 16 residues. The V and J ends lost 5 bases and 2 bases, in that order; junction bases with no gene match: 7. The CDR3 sequence is CATSPGGAPNTGELFF. CDR3 nucleotides: TGTGCCACCAGCCCCGGGGGGGCCCCTAACACCGGGGAGCTGTTTTTT.

The rearrangement uses TRBV7-3 and TRBJ2-5; 8 bases map to TRBD1. The germline gives CDR1 SGHTA, CDR2 FQGTGA. Losses at the gene ends were 2 bases for V and 11 bases for J; bases not matched to a gene: 7. The CDR3 is 13 residues long. The CDR3 loop reads CASSLDRGQYQYF. Here the CDR3 DNA reads TGTGCCAGCAGCTTAGACAGGGGACAGTATCAGTACTTC. Full variable domain (missing parts from reference TRBV7-3 and TRBJ2-5): GAGVSQTPSNKVTEKGKYVELRCDPISGHTALYWYRQSLGQGPEFLIYFQGTGAADDSGLPNDRFFAVRPEGSVSTLKIQRTERGDSAVYLCASSLDRGQYQYFGPGTRLLVL.

The J gene is TRBJ2-7, the V gene TRBV20-1, with 12 bases lining up with TRBD1. CDR1 is DFQATT, CDR2 SNEGSKA, per germline (reference sequence). The CDR3 consists of 15 residues. Unmatched junction bases numbered 7, after V lost 2 bases and J lost 5 bases. The CDR3 loop reads CSARRTGQGANEQYF. The DNA of the CDR3 is TGCAGTGCTAGACGCACGGGACAGGGGGCCAACGAGCAGTACTTC.

The chain couples TRBV2 to TRBJ1-4; D gene ambiguous. Trimming took 6 bases from V and 8 from J, leaving 4 bases between them. The CDR3 has 10 amino acids. CDR1 and CDR2 (germline): SNHLY, FYNNEI. This CDR3 is CASSEEKLFF. The CDR3, as DNA: TGTGCCAGCAGCGAGGAAAAACTGTTTTTT.

This chain links TRBV7-9 with TRBJ1-1; D remains ambiguous. From germline, CDR1 is SEHNR and CDR2 FQNEAQ (reference sequence). V lost 3 bases to trimming and J lost 0 bases, with 17 bases between them. The CDR3 length is 17 residues. The CDR3 DNA sequence: TGTGCCAGCAGCTTGAAGCTGCCAAATTCGATGAACACTGAAGCTTTCTTT. It translates to CASSLKLPNSMNTEAFF.

The rearrangement uses TRBV6-5 and TRBJ2-7; TRBD2 is a possible D gene (6 bases). The CDR3 loop spans 19 amino acids. Germline CDR1 MNHEY, CDR2 SVGAGI. With 1 base removed from V and 5 bases from J, the gap between germline ends came to 27 bases. The CDR3 reads CASSYYRGSGTTLYDEQYF. CDR3 in DNA: TGTGCCAGCAGTTACTACCGGGGTAGCGGCACAACCCTCTACGACGAGCAGTACTTC.

This rearrangement joins TRBV29-1 to TRBJ2-2; D not resolved. This CDR3 spans 12 amino acids. Germline values: CDR1 SQVTM, CDR2 ANQGSEA. V was trimmed by 5 bases and J by 7 bases, leaving 11 bases between them. CDR3 bases: TGCAGCGTTCTACCGGCCAGCGGGGAGCTGTTTTTT. Its translation: CSVLPASGELFF.

This sequence joins TRBV29-1 and TRBJ2-7, with TRBD1 matching 7 bases. Germline V gives CDR1 SQVTM, CDR2 ANQGSEA. The length of the CDR3 is 13 residues. Trimming cost V 4 bases and J 0 bases; bases outside gene matches: 3. CDR3 nucleotides: TGCAGCGTTGTGGACAGGAGCTCCTACGAGCAGTACTTC. It translates to CSVVDRSSYEQYF.

This clonotype appeared once. This chain links TRBV20-1 with TRBJ2-1; possible D gene TRBD2, 6 bases. Trimming left V 0 bases short and J 0 bases short, with 21 bases between. CDR3 length equals 19 residues. Germline V gives CDR1 DFQATT, CDR2 SNEGSKA (reference sequence). This chain's CDR3 is CSARDKFAGGVSSYNEQFF. CDR3 bases: TGCAGTGCTAGAGATAAGTTCGCAGGCGGGGTGAGCTCCTACAATGAGCAGTTCTTC.

This clonotype occurred many times. This rearrangement joins TRBV4-3 to TRBJ2-2; 10 nucleotides match TRBD1. The junction had 2 bases not matched to a gene; V was cut back by 4 bases and J by 3 bases. CDR3 length equals 15 residues. Looked up from germline, CDR1 is LGHNA and CDR2 is YSLEER. The CDR3 reads CASSRTGGYTGELFF. The CDR3 DNA follows: TGCGCCAGCAGCCGGACAGGGGGGTACACCGGGGAGCTGTTTTTT.

The chain joins TRBV6-1 to TRBJ1-2, with D hard to call. Germline CDR1 and CDR2: MNHNS and SASEGT. Trimming took off 6 bases at V and 0 bases at J, with 14 bases between the two ends. The CDR3 consists of 15 residues. CDR3 sequence (DNA): TGTGCCAGCAGCACCCCTATCGGGGCTAACTATGGCTACACCTTC. Its translation is CASSTPIGANYGYTF.

The chain links TRBV7-9 to TRBJ2-6; 9 nucleotides line up with TRBD1. The germline gives CDR1 SEHNR, CDR2 FQNEAQ (reference sequence). The junction had 7 bases not matched to a gene; V was cut back by 6 bases and J by 4 bases. CDR3 length: 16 amino acids. This CDR3 reads CASSFNRGPGANVLTF. CDR3 nucleotides: TGTGCCAGCAGTTTCAACAGGGGGCCCGGGGCCAACGTCCTGACTTTC.

Many counts were recorded for this clonotype. This chain's CDR3 is CSARDLNTEAFF. In DNA, the CDR3 is TGCAGTGCTAGGGATCTGAACACTGAAGCTTTCTTT. This chain links TRBV20-1 with TRBJ1-1, with D unresolved. Germline V gene data show CDR1 as DFQATT and CDR2 as SNEGSKA (reference sequence). V was cut by 3 bases and J by 0 bases, with 5 bases left in between. This CDR3 has 12 residues.

This clonotype was seen at least ten times. This chain links TRBV20-1 with TRBJ2-1; 13 bases match TRBD2. V dropped 2 bases and J dropped 7; count of bases not matched to a gene: 8. The germline V gene has CDR1 DFQATT and CDR2 SNEGSKA (reference sequence). CDR3 size: 16 residues. The CDR3 protein is CSARPRTSGSLNEQFF. The CDR3 DNA is TGCAGTGCTAGACCCCGGACTAGCGGGAGTTTGAATGAGCAGTTCTTC.

This chain joins TRBV12-3 or TRBV12-4 and TRBJ2-2; 11 bases match TRBD2. This CDR3 comprises 16 residues. J was trimmed by 6 bases and V by 5 bases; bases with no gene match: 8. CDR3 in amino acids: CASSIPLAGGPGELFF. The DNA for the CDR3 is TGTGCCAGCAGTATACCCTTAGCGGGGGGGCCCGGGGAGCTGTTTTTT.

The chain couples TRBV5-5 to TRBJ2-7; tentatively, D is TRBD2 (6 bases). The CDR3 spans 15 residues. Trimming shortened V by 4 bases and J by 4 bases, and 18 bases separated the two germline ends. The germline gives CDR1 SGHKS, CDR2 YYEKEE (reference sequence). CDR3 amino acids: CASSAGPTSRYEQYF. CDR3 nucleotides: TGTGCCAGCAGCGCGGGACCGACTTCTAGGTACGAGCAGTACTTC.